These 3 T cell receptor beta chains were sequenced from one sample in a study of metastatic and nonmetastatic thyroid tumors. Thyroid surgery took place with no prior treatment in any patient. TCRdb re-called the PCR reads via MiXCR. Altogether around 44,000 clones are present, 25% to 30% being singletons, with the ten largest covering 9.9%. Sequencing was performed on blood. The receptor source for this set is a male donor with papillary thyroid cancer or a benign thyroid nodule (not recorded which). Some clones in this sample may be carry-over from other donors' samples.

This clone was seen repeatedly, ten times or more. The genes are TRBV6-4 and TRBJ2-1; no reliable D call. The CDR3 is made up of 13 amino acids. CDR1 and CDR2 from the germline V gene are MRHNA and SNTAGT. The ends were cut back, 3 bases at V and 0 bases at J, with 3 bases in the middle. The CDR3, as DNA: TGTGCCAGCAGTGAGCGCTCCTACAATGAGCAGTTCTTC. Protein: CASSERSYNEQFF.

This clone has ten or more counts. This chain links TRBV5-8 with TRBJ1-2; a weak D match, TRBD1 (6 bases). Per the germline V gene, CDR1 is SGHTS and CDR2 is YDEGEE. V shed 2 bases and J shed 6 bases, with 11 bases lying between them. The CDR3 has 13 residues. The CDR3 spells CASSFTGLDGYTF. CDR3 DNA: TGTGCCAGCAGCTTTACAGGGCTCGATGGCTACACCTTC.

About this clone: An end of the junction does not agree with germline; a read error may underlie this. The gene calls are TRBV27 and TRBJ1-5, with TRBD1 matching 7 bases. CDR3 size: 15 residues. Per the germline V gene, CDR1 is MNHEY and CDR2 is SMNVEV (reference sequence). CDR3 bases: TGTGCCAGCAGCACCGACAGGGCGGCAGAGCAGCCCCAGAAATTT. As protein: CASSTDRAAEQPQKF.